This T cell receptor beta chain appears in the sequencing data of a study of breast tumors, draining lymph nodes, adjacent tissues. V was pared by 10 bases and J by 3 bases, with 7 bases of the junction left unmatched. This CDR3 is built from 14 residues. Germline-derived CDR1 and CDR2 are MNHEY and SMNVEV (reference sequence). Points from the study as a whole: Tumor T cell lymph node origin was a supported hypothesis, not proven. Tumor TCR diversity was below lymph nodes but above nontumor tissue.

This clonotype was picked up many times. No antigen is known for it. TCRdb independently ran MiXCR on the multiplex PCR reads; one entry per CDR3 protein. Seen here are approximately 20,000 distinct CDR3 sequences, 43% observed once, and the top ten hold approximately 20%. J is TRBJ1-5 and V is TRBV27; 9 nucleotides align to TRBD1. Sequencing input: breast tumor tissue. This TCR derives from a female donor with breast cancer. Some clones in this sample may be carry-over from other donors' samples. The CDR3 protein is CATKDRGFNQPQHF. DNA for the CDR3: TGTGCCACCAAGGACAGGGGCTTCAATCAGCCCCAGCATTTT.